Listed here is a single T cell receptor beta chain. Only one count was recorded for this clone. Its antigen has not been determined. Within one base of it there is no much larger clone, and no base qualities were kept. This sample was taken from a study of blood T cell repertoires in COVID-19 (dated by TCRdb to 2018 to 2020). Regarding the research as a whole: The collaborator samples originated in the United States, Italy and Spain and spanned the acute and convalescent phases of COVID-19. Sample metadata almost always included a de-identified subject ID, COVID-19 status, age in years and sex. Where available, HLA class I and class II types were taken from metadata supplied by the sample provider and were not determined by assay-based typing. The material from the prospective study consisted of cDNA or gDNA derived from T cells, B-cell-depleted T cells, or PBMCs. The dataset comprised deeply sampled blood TCRbeta repertoires from subjects exposed to, actively infected with, or recovered from COVID-19. Samples were obtained from the ongoing ImmuneRACE study (first 160 participants) and from about 1,300 subjects provided by 6 global collaborators. The repertoires were made available in a free public database intended to serve as a resource for research on the immune response to SARS-CoV-2. Study-wide findings and limitations: How much clinical and demographic metadata was included differed by source and by participant, and the metadata was provided uncurated.

The immunoSEQ Assay, a bias-controlled multiplex PCR, was used to amplify TCRbeta CDR3 regions from genomic DNA. On the authors' methods: Within the assay, amplification of reference gene primers was used to estimate how many nucleated cells each sample contained. To quantify the absolute abundance of each unique TCRbeta CDR3 rearrangement, sequence reads were collapsed and filtered. For each sample, productive Simpson clonality was calculated as the square root of Simpson's diversity index over productive rearrangements. TCRdb took over this immuneACCESS table, retaining in-frame rearrangements with V and J assigned. Such tables are incomplete; in checked studies, under half of the missing clones stem from an unresolved V gene, and the remainder is unexplained. V and J calls and clone size are those listed in that table; D and trimming were worked out from the DNA. Within this sample are a few hundred thousand clones, with roughly 82% of them counted one time only. The ten largest account for roughly 1.4% of the sample.

V has 6 bases trimmed and J has 8 bases trimmed; junction bases matching no gene number 11. As encoded in the germline V gene (reference sequence), CDR1 is LNHDA while CDR2 is SQIVND. Taken from cysteine to phenylalanine, the CDR3 has 15 residues. Solely the CDR3 DNA is kept, with 45 bases framed from the first base. Another Seattle source contributed samples from volunteer blood donors who had recovered from COVID-19. Each collaborating institution followed its own protocols to collect whole blood in K2EDTA tubes. For TCRbeta analysis, collaborators shipped samples in one of three forms: frozen whole blood, isolated PBMCs, or DNA extracted from either of those sample types.

The clonotype was recovered from a woman aged 40 to 49 who had recovered from COVID-19. Rearrangement joined TRBV19 to TRBJ1-2; 11 nucleotides in the junction match TRBD1. The sequenced sample was peripheral blood. The nucleotide sequence is TGTGCCAGTAGGCCGGCCGACGGGACAGGGGGAGGCTACACCTTC. It specifies CASRPADGTGGGYTF. Extended through the reference TRBV19 and TRBJ1-2 proteins, this CDR3 yields the full variable domain: DGGITQSPKYLFRKEGQNVTLSCEQNLNHDAMYWYRQDPGQGLRLIYYSQIVNDFQKGDIAEGYSVSREKKESFPLTVTSAQKNPTAFYLCASRPADGTGGGYTFGSGTRLTVV.